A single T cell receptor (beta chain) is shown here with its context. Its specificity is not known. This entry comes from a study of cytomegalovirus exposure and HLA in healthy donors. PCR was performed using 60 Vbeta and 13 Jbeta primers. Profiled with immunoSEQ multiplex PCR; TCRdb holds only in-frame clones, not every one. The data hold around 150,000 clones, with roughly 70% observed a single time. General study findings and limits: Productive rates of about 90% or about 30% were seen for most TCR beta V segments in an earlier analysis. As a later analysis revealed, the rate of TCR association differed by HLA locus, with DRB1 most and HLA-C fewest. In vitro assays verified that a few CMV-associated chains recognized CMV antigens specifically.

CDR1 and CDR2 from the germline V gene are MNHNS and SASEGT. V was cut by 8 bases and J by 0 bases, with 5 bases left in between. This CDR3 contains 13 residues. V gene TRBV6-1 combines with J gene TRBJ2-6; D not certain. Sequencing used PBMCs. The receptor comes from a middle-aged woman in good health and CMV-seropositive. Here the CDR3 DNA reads TGTGCCAGCTTTCGCTCTGGGGCCAACGTCCTGACTTTC. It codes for CASFRSGANVLTF.